This T cell receptor beta chain derives from a study of OX40 agonist ivuxolimab in advanced cancers. Study outcomes and limitations: Among the lowest peripheral clonal expansion occurred in 0.1-3.0 mg/kg partial responders. Expanded clones tended on average to be more numerous among CD8+ T cells than CD4+. Both blood CD4+ and CD8+ T cells showed clonal growth by week 6 at 0.1 to 3.0 mg/kg.

Drawing of blood for sampling happened at baseline, at cycle 4 day 1, and at cycle 7 day 1. Generated by immunoSEQ multiplex PCR, the TCRdb table keeps only in-frame clones and is missing some. The data contain about 37,000 clones, roughly 90% of them singletons. The germline V gene encodes CDR1 SGHTA and CDR2 FQGNSA. This CDR3 contains 15 residues. A few counts support this clone. Its antigen is unknown. The junction departs from germline at one end; a sequencing error may be responsible. The receptor comes from an adult with an advanced solid tumor such as melanoma, head and neck, liver or kidney cancer. Sequencing used CD4+ or CD8+ T cells sorted from blood, obtained in a trial of the OX40 agonist ivuxolimab. The chain uses TRBV7-2 and TRBJ2-3; 8 bases are a match to TRBD1. The CDR3 spells CASTTGGFEHRYAVF. The CDR3 DNA reads TGTGCCAGCACCACAGGGGGTTTCGAGCACAGATACGCAGTATTT.